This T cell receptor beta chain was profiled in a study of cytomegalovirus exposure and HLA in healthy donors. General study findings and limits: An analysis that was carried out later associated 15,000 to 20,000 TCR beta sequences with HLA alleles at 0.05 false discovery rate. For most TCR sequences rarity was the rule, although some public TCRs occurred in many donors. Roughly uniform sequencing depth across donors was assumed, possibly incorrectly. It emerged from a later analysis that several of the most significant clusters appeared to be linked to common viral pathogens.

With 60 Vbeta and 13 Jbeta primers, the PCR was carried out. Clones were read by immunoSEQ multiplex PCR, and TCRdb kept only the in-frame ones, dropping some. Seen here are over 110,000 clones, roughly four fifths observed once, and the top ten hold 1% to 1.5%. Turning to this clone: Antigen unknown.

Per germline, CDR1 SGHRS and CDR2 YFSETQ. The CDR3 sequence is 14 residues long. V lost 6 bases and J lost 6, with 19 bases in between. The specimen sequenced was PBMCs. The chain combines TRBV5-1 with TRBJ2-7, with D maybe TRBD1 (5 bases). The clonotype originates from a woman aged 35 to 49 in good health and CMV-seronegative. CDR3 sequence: CASIPAGWIGEQYF. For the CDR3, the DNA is TGCGCCAGCATCCCGGCAGGGTGGATTGGCGAGCAGTACTTC.